The sequence of this TCR beta chain was determined in a study of blood T cell repertoires in COVID-19. The CDR3 covers 13 residues. Trimming removed 7 bases from V and 9 bases from J; junction bases left unmatched: 9. From germline, CDR1 is MDHEN and CDR2 SYDVKM. Authors' processing steps: Estimation of nucleated cell counts was performed using reference gene primer amplification. Using immunoSEQ multiplex PCR, the repertoire was profiled, and TCRdb retains in-frame clones only, with some absent. D and trimming were read from the DNA, whereas the V and J calls and clone size are those reported in that table. The table lists about 200,000 clones, roughly 82% of them singletons. This clone was detected once.

The origin of this receptor is a man aged 35-49 years with acute COVID-19. This chain connects TRBV28 to TRBJ1-5, with 7 bases identical to TRBD1. Sequencing was done on a sample of PBMCs or T cells enriched from blood (not recorded which). Here the CDR3 DNA reads TGTGCCAGCAACCCCGATTACAGGGGGCCCCAGCATTTT. This gives the protein CASNPDYRGPQHF.